These T cell receptor beta chains were read from a single sample in a study of blood T cell repertoires in COVID-19. Profiled with immunoSEQ multiplex PCR; TCRdb holds only in-frame clones, not every one. The data hold 350,000 to 450,000 clones, with over 75% observed a single time. The sample taken for sequencing was PBMCs or T cells enriched from blood (not recorded which). These receptors originate from a man aged 25 to 45 who had recovered from COVID-19. Both conserved end residues are trimmed from each CDR3. The order of the fields is CDR3 length, J gene, V gene, CDR3 protein.

cdr3_length: 11
j_call: TRBJ1-2
v_call: TRBV12-3/TRBV12-4
cdr3_aa: ASSFFSGAGYT

cdr3_length: 15
j_call: TRBJ2-7
v_call: TRBV30
cdr3_aa: AWSLDGSGQGSHEQY

cdr3_length: 12
j_call: TRBJ1-2
v_call: TRBV27
cdr3_aa: ASSLSGTGNGYT

cdr3_length: 11
j_call: TRBJ1-5
v_call: TRBV7-2
cdr3_aa: ASSSQENQPQH

cdr3_length: 14
j_call: TRBJ2-1
v_call: TRBV21-1
cdr3_aa: ASGDTGRYVYNEQF

cdr3_length: 11
j_call: TRBJ2-1
v_call: TRBV7-9
cdr3_aa: ASSLVAYNEQF

cdr3_length: 13
j_call: TRBJ1-2
v_call: TRBV14
cdr3_aa: ASSQDGTTNYGYT

cdr3_length: 14
j_call: TRBJ2-2
v_call: TRBV3-1/TRBV3-2
cdr3_aa: ASSQEELAGGLELF

cdr3_length: 15
j_call: TRBJ2-3
v_call: TRBV10-3
cdr3_aa: AISPFGQGVSTDTQY

cdr3_length: 11
j_call: TRBJ2-1
v_call: TRBV28
cdr3_aa: ASSLIDRGEQF